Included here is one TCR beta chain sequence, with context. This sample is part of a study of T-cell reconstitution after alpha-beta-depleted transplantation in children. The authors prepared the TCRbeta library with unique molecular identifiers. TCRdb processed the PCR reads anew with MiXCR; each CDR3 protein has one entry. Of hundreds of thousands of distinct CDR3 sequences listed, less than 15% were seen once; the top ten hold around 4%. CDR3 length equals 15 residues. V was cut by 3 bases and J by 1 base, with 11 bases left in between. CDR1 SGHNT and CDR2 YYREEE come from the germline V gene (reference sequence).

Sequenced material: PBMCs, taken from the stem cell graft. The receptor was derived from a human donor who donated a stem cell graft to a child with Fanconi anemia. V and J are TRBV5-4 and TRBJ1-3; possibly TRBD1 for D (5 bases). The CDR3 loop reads CASSSTVGSGNTIYF. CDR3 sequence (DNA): TGTGCCAGCAGCTCGACAGTAGGTTCTGGAAACACCATATATTTT.